The present entry profiles one T cell receptor beta chain with its context. Its antigen remains unknown. PCR primers comprised 60 Vbeta and 13 Jbeta primers. This table comes from immunoSEQ multiplex PCR, and its TCRdb copy is limited to in-frame clones, with some not included. This repertoire shows 95,000 to 150,000 clones, 75% to 90% found once; its top ten account for more than 2%. The sample belongs to a study of cytomegalovirus exposure and HLA in healthy donors. Whole-study findings and limits: Associated with HLA alleles at 0.05 false discovery rate in a later analysis were 16,951 TCR beta sequences.

The CDR3 spans 13 residues. V lost 4 bases, J lost 9 bases, and 10 bases lay in between. Germline CDR1 is WSHSY and CDR2 is SAAADI. This chain links TRBV10-2 with TRBJ1-6; no clear D. Input material: PBMCs. The sequence was collected from a man younger than 40 in good health and CMV-seronegative. The CDR3 bases are TGCGCCAGCAGTGCCCAGGCAGGTTCACCCCTCCACTTT. It specifies CASSAQAGSPLHF.